This T cell receptor beta chain was identified in a study of blood T cell repertoires in COVID-19. Study context: Specimens from acute and convalescent COVID-19 originated in the United States, Italy and Spain. Nucleic acid was either cDNA or gDNA, and it came from T cells, B-cell-depleted T cells, or PBMCs.

CDR1 is SGHTA, CDR2 FQGNSA, per germline. The CDR3 has 16 amino acids. The J segment lost 3 bases and the V segment lost 4 bases, leaving 7 bases of the junction unmatched. Seattle patients were enrolled while actively infected and followed longitudinally. Authors' processing steps: From reference gene primer amplification, estimates of nucleated cell counts were derived. Clones were read by immunoSEQ multiplex PCR, and TCRdb kept only the in-frame ones, dropping some. V, J and clone size were drawn from that table, and D and trimming were deduced from the DNA. The table lists 150,000 to 250,000 clones, around 79% of them singletons.

The sample comprised peripheral blood. The TCR comes from a woman between 35 and 50 years old with COVID-19, enrolled during active disease. The V call is TRBV7-2, the J call TRBJ2-7, with 12 nucleotides matching TRBD2. The CDR3 is CASSSGLAGPRYEQYF. The CDR3 nucleotides are TGTGCCAGCAGCTCCGGACTAGCGGGACCTCGCTACGAGCAGTACTTC.